This TCR beta chain stems from a study of blood T cell repertoires in COVID-19. About the study: Both acute and convalescent COVID-19 samples were obtained from the United States, Italy and Spain. In each case, the material was cDNA or gDNA derived from T cells, B-cell-depleted T cells, or PBMCs.

V lost 5 bases to trimming and J lost 2 bases; unmatched junction nucleotides: 4. The CDR3 consists of 15 residues. CDR1 SGHVS and CDR2 FQNEAQ come from the germline V gene. Original data processing: Quantification of nucleated cells was approximated via reference gene primer amplification. The table came from immunoSEQ multiplex PCR; TCRdb's copy has only in-frame clones and leaves some out. V and J calls and clone size follow that table, whereas D and trimming were derived from the DNA. Among about 81,000 clones listed, about nine tenths were seen once. This receptor was obtained from a woman in her fifties or sixties in a cohort sampled during active COVID-19. Sequencing was carried out using peripheral blood. The J gene is TRBJ1-5, the V gene TRBV7-8, with 9 bases that match TRBD1. CDR3 in DNA: TGTGCCAGCAGCCCGGACAGGGGCCGCAATCAGCCCCAGCATTTT. Translation: CASSPDRGRNQPQHF.